The T cell receptor (beta chain) under discussion was sequenced for a study of post-analysis software for immune sequencing data. Study-wide background: There were relapsing-remitting, secondary progressive and progressive-relapsing multiple sclerosis among the disease courses included. Study-level results: Roughly five TRBV segments, including TRBV5-6, TRBV5-1 and TRBV20-1, were more frequent in patients than controls. Compared with controls, patients showed significantly lower normalized Chao1 diversity.

The TCR beta cDNA libraries carried unique molecular identifiers. With roughly 1 to 11 million T cells as the source, 450,000 to 600,000 cDNA molecules resulted. TCRdb re-analysed the PCR reads in MiXCR, keeping a single row per CDR3 protein. This sample carries about 760,000 distinct CDR3 sequences, less than 35% of them seen once, and the ten largest clones take around 0.55%. There are a few counts of this clonotype. The antigen is undetermined. V was clipped by 6 bases and J by 1 base; unmatched bases: 7. CDR1 and CDR2 (germline): SQVTM, ANQGSEA. The CDR3 totals 15 residues. The source material was blood. This sequence originates from a girl between 10 and 17 years old with multiple sclerosis. V gene TRBV29-1 combines with J gene TRBJ2-7; 12 bases match TRBD2. The CDR3, as DNA: TGCAGCGTCCTTGGACTAGCGGGAAATTCCTACGAGCAGTACTTC. Protein sequence: CSVLGLAGNSYEQYF.